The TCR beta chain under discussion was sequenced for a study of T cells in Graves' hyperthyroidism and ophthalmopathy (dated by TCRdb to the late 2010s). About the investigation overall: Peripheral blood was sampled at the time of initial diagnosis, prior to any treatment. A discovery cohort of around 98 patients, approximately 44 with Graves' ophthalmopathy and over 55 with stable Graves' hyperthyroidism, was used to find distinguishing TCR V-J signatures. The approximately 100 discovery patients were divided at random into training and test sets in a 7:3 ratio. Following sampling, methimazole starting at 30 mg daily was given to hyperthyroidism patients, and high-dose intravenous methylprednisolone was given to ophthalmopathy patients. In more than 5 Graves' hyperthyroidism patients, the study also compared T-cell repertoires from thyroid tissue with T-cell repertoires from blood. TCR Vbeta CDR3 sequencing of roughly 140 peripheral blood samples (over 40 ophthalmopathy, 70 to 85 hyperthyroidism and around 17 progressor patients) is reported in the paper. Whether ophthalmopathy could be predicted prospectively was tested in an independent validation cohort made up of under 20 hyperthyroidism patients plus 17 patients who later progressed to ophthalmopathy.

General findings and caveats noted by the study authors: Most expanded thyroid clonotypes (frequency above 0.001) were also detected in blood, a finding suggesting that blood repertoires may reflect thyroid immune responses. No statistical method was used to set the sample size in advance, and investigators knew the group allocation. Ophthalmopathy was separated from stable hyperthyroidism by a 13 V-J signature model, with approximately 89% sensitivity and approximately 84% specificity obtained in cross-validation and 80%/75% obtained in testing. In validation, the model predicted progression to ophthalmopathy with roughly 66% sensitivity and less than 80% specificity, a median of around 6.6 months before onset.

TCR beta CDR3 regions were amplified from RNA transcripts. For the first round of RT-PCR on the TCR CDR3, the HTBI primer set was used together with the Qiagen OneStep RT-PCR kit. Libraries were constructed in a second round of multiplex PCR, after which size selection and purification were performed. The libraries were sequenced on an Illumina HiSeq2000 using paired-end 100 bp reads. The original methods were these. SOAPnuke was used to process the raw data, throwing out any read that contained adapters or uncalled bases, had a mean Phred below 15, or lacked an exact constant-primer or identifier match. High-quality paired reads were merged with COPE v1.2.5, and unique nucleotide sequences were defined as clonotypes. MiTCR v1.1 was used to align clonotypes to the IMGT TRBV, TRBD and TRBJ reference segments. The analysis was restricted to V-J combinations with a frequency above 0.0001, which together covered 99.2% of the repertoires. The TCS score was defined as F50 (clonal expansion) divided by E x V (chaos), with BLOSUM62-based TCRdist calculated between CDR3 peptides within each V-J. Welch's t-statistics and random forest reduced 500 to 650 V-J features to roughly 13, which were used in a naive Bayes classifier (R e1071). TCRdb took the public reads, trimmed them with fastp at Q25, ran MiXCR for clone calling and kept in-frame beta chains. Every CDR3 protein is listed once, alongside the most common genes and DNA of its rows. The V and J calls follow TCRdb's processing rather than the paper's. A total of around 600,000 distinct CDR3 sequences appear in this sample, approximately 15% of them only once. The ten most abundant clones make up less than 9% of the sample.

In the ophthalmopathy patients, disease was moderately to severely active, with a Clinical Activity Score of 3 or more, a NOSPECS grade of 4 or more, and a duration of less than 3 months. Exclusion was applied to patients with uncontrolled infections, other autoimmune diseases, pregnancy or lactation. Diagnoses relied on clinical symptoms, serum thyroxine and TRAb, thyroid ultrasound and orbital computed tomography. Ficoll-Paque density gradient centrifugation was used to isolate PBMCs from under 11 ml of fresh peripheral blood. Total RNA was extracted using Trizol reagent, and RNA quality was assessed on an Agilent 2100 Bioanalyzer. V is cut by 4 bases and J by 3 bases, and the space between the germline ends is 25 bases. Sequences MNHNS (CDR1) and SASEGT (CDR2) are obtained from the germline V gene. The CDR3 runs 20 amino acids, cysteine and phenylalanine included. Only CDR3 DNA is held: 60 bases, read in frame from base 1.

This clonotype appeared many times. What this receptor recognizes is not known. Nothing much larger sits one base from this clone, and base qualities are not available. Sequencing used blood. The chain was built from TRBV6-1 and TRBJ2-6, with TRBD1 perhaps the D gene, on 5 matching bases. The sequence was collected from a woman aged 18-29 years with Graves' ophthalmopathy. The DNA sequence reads TGTGCCAGCAGTGTGGCCGCTCAGGGCGTGGTACTCGGTGGGGCCAACGTCCTGACTTTC. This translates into CASSVAAQGVVLGGANVLTF.